What follows are 8 T cell receptor beta chains derived from one specimen sequenced in a study of CD4 T cells in relation to SARS-CoV-2 and coronaviruses (dated by TCRdb to the early 2020s). Preparation of the library involved the immunoSEQ multiplex PCR assay. TCRdb limited this immuneACCESS table to in-frame rearrangements with V and J called. A share of clones is missing; checked studies link under half to unresolved V genes, and the rest is unexplained. The sample table lists about 59,000 clones, about nine tenths of them with a count of one. 1.3% to 1.5% of the sample rests with the top ten. CD4+ T cells from unexposed donors were collected before the COVID-19 pandemic (2011-2018). Sequencing was carried out using memory CD4+ T cells from PBMCs. The cell subset or site label of this sample denotes: memory (non-naive) CD4+ T cells. All receptors come from a human donor in good health.

V and J are TRBV30 and TRBJ2-7; maybe TRBD1 (5 bases). Germline V lookup: CDR1 GTSNPN, CDR2 SVGIG (reference sequence). The CDR3 runs 14 residues. V lost 1 base and J lost 7, with 17 bases in between. As DNA, the CDR3 is TGTGCCTGGAGTGGGGGCCTACGGAGAAGGGAGCAGTACTTC. Its translation is CAWSGGLRRREQYF.

This chain links TRBV6-2 or TRBV6-3 with TRBJ2-7; unclear D gene. V was pared by 6 bases and J by 2 bases, with 17 bases between. This CDR3 comprises 15 residues. CDR1 is MNHEY, CDR2 SVGEGT, per germline. The CDR3 loop reads CASRPTNTPTYEQYF. The CDR3 DNA reads TGTGCCAGCAGACCTACAAACACACCTACCTACGAGCAGTACTTC.

The rearrangement uses TRBV7-3 and TRBJ2-1, with TRBD2 identical over 7 bases. CDR1 SGHTA and CDR2 FQGTGA come from the germline V gene. V lost 3 bases to trimming and J lost 3 bases; unmatched junction nucleotides: 2. CDR3 length: 14 amino acids. The CDR3 region is CASSLGGGYNEQFF. For the CDR3, the DNA is TGTGCCAGCAGCTTGGGGGGGGGCTACAATGAGCAGTTCTTC.

The chain has TRBV7-9 and TRBJ2-3; 7 nucleotides align to TRBD2. The CDR3 totals 16 residues. The ends lost 5 bases at V and 5 bases at J; junction bases unmatched: 13. Germline V gene sequence: CDR1 SEHNR, CDR2 FQNEAQ (reference sequence). CDR3 nucleotide sequence: TGTGCCAGCAGCCTGCGGGCGGGAGTACAGAGAGATACGCAGTATTTT. Protein product: CASSLRAGVQRDTQYF.

The chain combines TRBV5-4 with TRBJ2-7, with 7 bases identical to TRBD1. The length of the CDR3 is 14 residues. V gave up 2 bases and J gave up 7 bases; unmatched junction bases: 9. From germline, CDR1 is SGHNT and CDR2 YYREEE (reference sequence). Written as DNA, the CDR3 is TGTGCCAGCAGCTTTAATACTGACAGGGCGGAGCAGTACTTC. Translating gives CASSFNTDRAEQYF. Looking up the rest from reference TRBV5-4 and TRBJ2-7 gives the full variable domain: ETGVTQSPTHLIKTRGQQVTLRCSSQSGHNTVSWYQQALGQGPQFIFQYYREEENGRGNFPPRFSGLQFPNYSSELNVNALELDDSALYLCASSFNTDRAEQYFGPGTRLTVT.

This chain joins TRBV7-9 and TRBJ2-3; no firm D call. The CDR3 is 14 amino acids. CDR1 and CDR2 (germline): SEHNR, FQNEAQ (reference sequence). V lost 4 bases to trimming and J lost 1 base, with 9 bases between them. CDR3 loop: CASSYLRGTDTQYF. The CDR3, as DNA: TGTGCCAGCAGCTACCTTCGGGGCACAGATACGCAGTATTTT. The full variable domain, with the rest looked up from reference TRBV7-9 and TRBJ2-3, is DTGVSQNPRHKITKRGQNVTFRCDPISEHNRLYWYRQTLGQGPEFLTYFQNEAQLEKSRLLSDRFSAERPKGSFSTLEIQRTEQGDSAMYLCASSYLRGTDTQYFGPGTRLTVL.

This clone was found once. The V call is TRBV2, the J call TRBJ1-4, with 8 bases aligning to TRBD1. The germline V gene encodes CDR1 SNHLY and CDR2 FYNNEI. J was trimmed by 8 bases and V by 6 bases; bases with no gene match: 8. The length of the CDR3 is 14 residues. The chain's CDR3 is CASSRQGTREKLFF. DNA for the CDR3: TGTGCCAGCAGCCGACAGGGGACCCGCGAAAAACTGTTTTTT.

The gene calls are TRBV10-1 and TRBJ2-3, with unresolved D. Trimming left V 5 bases short and J 0 bases short, with 6 bases between. CDR3 length equals 13 residues. Germline loops: CDR1 WNHNN, CDR2 SYGVQD (reference sequence). CDR3 coding DNA: TGCGCCAGCAGTCCAAAGAGCACAGATACGCAGTATTTT. Translating it yields CASSPKSTDTQYF.